The 14 T cell receptor beta chains below all came from one sample that was sequenced in a study of cytomegalovirus exposure and HLA in healthy donors. A multiplex PCR was run with 60 Vbeta primers and 13 Jbeta primers. The method was immunoSEQ multiplex PCR; TCRdb's version includes in-frame clones alone and lacks a portion of them. This table has 150,000 to 180,000 clones, over 75% appearing once. The specimen was PBMCs. Source of these receptors: a woman aged 40-49 years in good health and CMV-seropositive.

In its sample, this clone was seen once. The chain employs TRBV7-8 and TRBJ1-2; 10 nucleotides agree with TRBD1. CDR3 length equals 15 residues. CDR1 is SGHVS, CDR2 FQNEAQ, per germline. Trimming at V came to 5 bases and at J to 6 bases, leaving 9 bases not matched to a gene. In DNA form, the CDR3 reads TGTGCCAGCAGCGTCCGGACAGGGGGAAATCATGGCTACACCTTC. It is translated as CASSVRTGGNHGYTF.

The gene calls are TRBV9 and TRBJ2-5; D not resolved. The CDR3 consists of 13 residues. The V gene's germline CDR1 is SGDLS and CDR2 YYNGEE. V was shortened by 0 bases and J by 7 bases, with 10 bases between the two germline ends. The CDR3 region has the DNA TGTGCCAGCAGCGTAGAAGGTTCGGGGACCCAGTACTTC. Encoded protein: CASSVEGSGTQYF.

This chain uses TRBV25-1 with TRBJ1-2, with 9 bases identical to TRBD1. Germline lookup yields CDR1 MGHDK and CDR2 SYGVNS. V gave up 3 bases and J gave up 6 bases; unmatched junction bases: 5. This CDR3 comprises 14 residues. CDR3 region: CASSDRTGAHGYTF. CDR3 sequence (DNA): TGTGCCAGCAGTGACCGGACAGGGGCCCATGGCTACACCTTC.

The chain joins TRBV7-8 to TRBJ2-4; TRBD1 might be the D (5 bases). Trimming took off 5 bases at V and 8 bases at J, with 19 bases between the two ends. Looked up from germline, CDR1 is SGHVS and CDR2 is FQNEAQ. The CDR3 loop spans 15 amino acids. This chain's CDR3 is CASSPTETVSYIQYF. The CDR3, as DNA: TGTGCCAGCAGCCCTACCGAGACAGTCTCATACATTCAGTACTTC.

This chain uses TRBV19 with TRBJ2-1, with D hard to call. Trimming removed 4 bases at V and 9 bases at J, with 19 bases between. This CDR3 is built from 15 residues. Per the germline V gene, CDR1 is LNHDA and CDR2 is SQIVND (reference sequence). CDR3 bases: TGTGCCAGTAGTAATCCCCTAGGAGTTCTGAGTGAGCAGTTCTTC. Its protein is CASSNPLGVLSEQFF.

This sequence joins TRBV13 and TRBJ2-1; a weak D match, TRBD1 (6 bases). This CDR3 comprises 17 residues. Germline CDR1 is PRHDT and CDR2 is FYEKMQ (reference sequence). The germline V and J ends were trimmed by 4 bases and 4 bases, with 20 bases remaining between them. For the CDR3, the DNA is TGTGCCAGCAGCTCCCGAGGGGGTGGGTTGCTGTACAATGAGCAGTTCTTC. Translation: CASSSRGGGLLYNEQFF.

The chain couples TRBV7-2 to TRBJ2-5; weak D call: TRBD2 (5 bases). CDR1 and CDR2 (germline): SGHTA, FQGNSA. Trimming took 1 base from V and 5 from J, leaving 11 bases between them. The CDR3 sequence is 14 residues long. The CDR3 loop reads CASSLGGSGETQYF. CDR3 coding DNA: TGTGCCAGCAGCTTAGGTGGGAGTGGTGAGACCCAGTACTTC.

The chain employs TRBV7-9 and TRBJ2-1; 10 nucleotides line up with TRBD2. This CDR3 has 18 amino acids. V lost 5 bases and J lost 2; bases outside the gene matches: 12. In germline, CDR1 is SEHNR, CDR2 FQNEAQ (reference sequence). The CDR3 loop is CASSRGTSAPGAYNEQFF. CDR3 sequence (DNA): TGTGCCAGCAGCAGAGGGACTAGCGCCCCCGGGGCCTACAATGAGCAGTTCTTC.

This clone was recorded a few times. V gene TRBV19 combines with J gene TRBJ2-2, with TRBD2 identical over 10 bases. Germline V gene data show CDR1 as LNHDA and CDR2 as SQIVND (reference sequence). Trimming took 5 bases from V and 4 from J; bases not matched to a gene: 16. This CDR3 is built from 19 residues. In DNA form, the CDR3 reads TGTGCCAGTAGTCGCTCCGGGCTAGCGGGAGCCTCCATCACCGGGGAGCTGTTTTTT. This gives the protein CASSRSGLAGASITGELFF.

The chain links TRBV7-8 to TRBJ2-1; 8 bases align to TRBD2. V shed 6 bases, J shed 4 bases, and the junction held 11 bases outside the gene matches. This CDR3 comprises 16 residues. Germline values: CDR1 SGHVS, CDR2 FQNEAQ. The CDR3 nucleotides read TGTGCCAGCAGTCTGGGACTAGGCGGCGTTTACAATGAGCAGTTCTTC. It codes for CASSLGLGGVYNEQFF.

The chain combines TRBV27 with TRBJ2-2; a weak D match, TRBD2 (5 bases). The V end was cut by 8 bases, the J end by 3 bases, with 19 bases between. The CDR3 is 16 amino acids. Germline lookup yields CDR1 MNHEY and CDR2 SMNVEV (reference sequence). CDR3 bases: TGTGCCAGCCTTCGCCGGACTTCCGGGCACACCGGGGAGCTGTTTTTT. The encoded protein is CASLRRTSGHTGELFF.

This clone was observed a handful of times. The genes are TRBV30 and TRBJ2-7, with D possibly being TRBD2 (5 bases). In germline, CDR1 is GTSNPN, CDR2 SVGIG (reference sequence). V lost 3 bases to trimming and J lost 7 bases, with 19 bases between them. CDR3 size: 14 residues. DNA of the CDR3: TGTGCCTGGAGGTCAGGACTGGGATCTTGGGAGCAGTACTTC. This sequence encodes CAWRSGLGSWEQYF.

This clone was observed once. The chain joins TRBV5-4 to TRBJ2-1; 10 bases agree with TRBD2. Germline CDR1 and CDR2: SGHNT and YYREEE (reference sequence). The CDR3 spans 15 residues. The J segment lost 8 bases and the V segment lost 4 bases, leaving 9 bases of the junction unmatched. CDR3 sequence (DNA): TGTGCCAGCAGCCATAGCGGGAGGAAGTTTGATGAGCAGTTCTTC. Encoded protein: CASSHSGRKFDEQFF. Drawing the rest from reference TRBV5-4 and TRBJ2-1, the complete variable domain is ETGVTQSPTHLIKTRGQQVTLRCSSQSGHNTVSWYQQALGQGPQFIFQYYREEENGRGNFPPRFSGLQFPNYSSELNVNALELDDSALYLCASSHSGRKFDEQFFGPGTRLTVL.

The sample holds a few counts of this clone. The DNA for the CDR3 is TGCGCCAGCAGCCAGAGACAGGGGCGGGCCGGGGAGCTGTTTTTT. It encodes CASSQRQGRAGELFF. The chain links TRBV5-1 to TRBJ2-2; 8 bases line up with TRBD1. The CDR3 spans 15 residues. Germline V CDR1 and CDR2: SGHRS, YFSETQ. With V trimmed by 4 bases and J by 6 bases, 8 bases remained unmatched.